Listed below are T cell receptor beta chains from one sample, sequenced in a study of cytomegalovirus exposure and HLA in healthy donors. The table came from immunoSEQ multiplex PCR; TCRdb's copy has only in-frame clones and leaves some out. The table records 50,000 to 75,000 clones, roughly 83% of them present only once. The sequenced sample consisted of PBMCs. Receptors originate from a human donor in good health. Each CDR3 is given with its conserved first and last residue. The order of the fields is V gene, J gene, clone size, D gene, CDR3 protein, CDR3 DNA. The D gene is left open where the match is weak. Not every row has a clone size; where given, it reads once, few, many or a size class.

V: TRBV25-1; J: TRBJ2-2; size: NA; D: NA; CDR3: CASSTGTATGELFF; DNA: TGTGCCAGCAGTACAGGGACGGCCACCGGGGAGCTGTTTTTT
V: TRBV6-5; J: TRBJ2-3; size: few; D: TRBD2; CDR3: CASSSPSGGVDTQYF; DNA: TGTGCCAGCAGTTCTCCTAGCGGGGGGGTAGATACGCAGTATTTT
V: TRBV2; J: TRBJ1-4; size: few; D: NA; CDR3: CASSTPRVSNEKLFF; DNA: TGTGCCAGCAGTACCCCCCGGGTCTCTAATGAAAAACTGTTTTTT
V: TRBV19; J: TRBJ1-2; size: NA; D: TRBD1; CDR3: CASSGTGTGGYGYTF; DNA: TGTGCCAGTAGTGGTACCGGGACAGGAGGCTATGGCTACACCTTC
V: TRBV9; J: TRBJ2-3; size: NA; D: TRBD2; CDR3: CASSAGGGTDTQYF; DNA: TGTGCCAGCAGCGCCGGGGGGGGCACAGATACGCAGTATTTT
V: TRBV18; J: TRBJ2-5; size: NA; D: TRBD2; CDR3: CASSPRQAGGGETQYF; DNA: TGTGCCAGCTCACCACGACAAGCGGGGGGTGGCGAGACCCAGTACTTC
V: TRBV4-3; J: TRBJ2-4; size: NA; D: TRBD2; CDR3: CASSQSFGVAGGPSIQYF; DNA: TGCGCCAGCAGCCAATCCTTTGGGGTAGCGGGAGGGCCCAGCATTCAGTACTTC
V: TRBV2; J: TRBJ2-7; size: once; D: NA; CDR3: CASSAAGIYEQYF; DNA: TGTGCCAGCAGTGCGGCGGGGATTTACGAGCAGTACTTC
V: TRBV7-2; J: TRBJ1-2; size: NA; D: NA; CDR3: CASSLGGEVTF; DNA: TGTGCCAGCAGCTTAGGGGGGGAGGTCACCTTC
V: TRBV28; J: TRBJ2-3; size: NA; D: NA; CDR3: CASSLPRGRRTDTQYF; DNA: TGTGCCAGCAGTTTACCTCGGGGGAGGCGCACAGATACGCAGTATTTT
V: TRBV6-1; J: TRBJ2-6; size: NA; D: NA; CDR3: CASSGGTTGANVLTF; DNA: TGTGCCAGCAGCGGTGGGACAACCGGGGCCAACGTCCTGACTTTC
V: TRBV2; J: TRBJ1-2; size: NA; D: TRBD1; CDR3: CASSDQQGAGYGYTF; DNA: TGTGCCAGCAGTGATCAACAGGGGGCTGGCTATGGCTACACCTTC
V: TRBV5-6; J: TRBJ2-1; size: few; D: TRBD2; CDR3: CASSGGTSGGASYNEQFF; DNA: TGTGCCAGCAGCGGTGGGACTAGCGGGGGGGCCTCCTACAATGAGCAGTTCTTC
V: TRBV7-8; J: TRBJ2-7; size: NA; D: NA; CDR3: CASSLTRRSYEQYF; DNA: TGTGCCAGCAGCTTGACTAGGAGATCCTACGAGCAGTACTTC
V: TRBV5-1; J: TRBJ2-3; size: NA; D: TRBD1; CDR3: CASRDRETDTQYF; DNA: TGCGCCAGCCGGGACAGGGAGACAGATACGCAGTATTTT
V: TRBV6-5; J: TRBJ1-2; size: NA; D: TRBD1; CDR3: CASRSTGSHGYTF; DNA: TGTGCCAGCAGATCGACAGGGTCGCATGGCTACACCTTC
V: TRBV30; J: TRBJ1-6; size: once; D: NA; CDR3: CAWSVRAYNSPLHF; DNA: TGTGCCTGGAGTGTCAGGGCCTATAATTCACCCCTCCACTTT
V: TRBV21-1; J: TRBJ2-5; size: NA; D: NA; CDR3: CASTPEGGETQYF; DNA: TGTGCCAGCACCCCCGAAGGAGGAGAGACCCAGTACTTC